This TCR beta chain emerged from a study of beta chain features in type 1 diabetes. Study-level results: There was a moderate but significant shortening of TCRB CDR3s in all four CD4+ subsets of Type 1 diabetes patients. More deletions and fewer insertions at VDJ junctions were seen in type 1 diabetes patients.

V was shortened by 4 bases and J by 8 bases, with 29 bases between the two germline ends. CDR1 and CDR2 from the germline V gene are SQVTM and ANQGSEA. The length of the CDR3 is 17 residues. A few counts support this clone. The target antigen is unknown. Sequenced material consisted of expressed TCRB transcripts (all of the isolated RNA was reverse transcribed). Assay: immunoSEQ multiplex PCR; the TCRdb copy retains only in-frame clones and omits some. This table holds more than 300,000 clones, roughly 8% found once. Material: central memory CD4+ T cells from blood. This chain joins TRBV29-1 and TRBJ1-2, with D perhaps TRBD1 (5 bases). This sequence was found in a woman between 18 and 29 years old in good health. The CDR3 protein is CSVGPTRGPFILYGYTF. CDR3 nucleotides: TGCAGCGTTGGCCCCACGAGGGGACCGTTCATCCTCTACGGCTACACCTTC.